The 2 T cell receptor beta chains reported below all come from one sample, sequenced in a study of identical twins. TCRdb re-called the 5' RACE reads with MiXCR, one entry per CDR3 protein. The data hold more than 600,000 distinct CDR3 sequences, with roughly 18% observed a single time. The same data also contributed to another study, on T cells expressing NK-cell markers.

Sample: PBMCs. Receptors originate from a woman aged 18-29 years in good health.

V is TRBV5-6 and J is TRBJ2-7; D remains ambiguous. Germline values: CDR1 SGHDT, CDR2 YYEEEE. This CDR3 is 13 amino acids long. Deletions cut 1 base from V and 0 bases from J, with 5 bases between. CDR3 DNA sequence: TGTGCCAGCAGCTTGCAGGACTCCTACGAGCAGTACTTC. Translation gives CASSLQDSYEQYF.

In this sample, this clonotype turned up many times. A clone one base away is much larger, so this may be a read error. V usage is TRBV7-4 and J usage is TRBJ2-1; no clear D. V was pared by 2 bases and J by 8 bases, with 4 bases between. Germline V lookup: CDR1 SGHVT, CDR2 SQSDAQ. The CDR3 is 11 amino acids. CDR3 sequence (DNA): TGTGCCAGCAGCTTAAACTATGAGCAGTTCTTC. It translates to CASSLNYEQFF.